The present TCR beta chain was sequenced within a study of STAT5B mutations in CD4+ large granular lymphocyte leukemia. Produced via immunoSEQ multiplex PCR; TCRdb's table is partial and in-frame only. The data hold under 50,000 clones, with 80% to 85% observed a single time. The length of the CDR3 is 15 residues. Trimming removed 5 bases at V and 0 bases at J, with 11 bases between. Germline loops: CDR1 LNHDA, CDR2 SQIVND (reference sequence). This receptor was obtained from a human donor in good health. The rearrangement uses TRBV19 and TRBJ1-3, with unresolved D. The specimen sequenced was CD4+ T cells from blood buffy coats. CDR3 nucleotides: TGTGCCAGTAGTCGACTGATTTACTCTGGAAACACCATATATTTT. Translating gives CASSRLIYSGNTIYF.